This T cell receptor beta chain stems from a study of blood T cells in healthy people across ages. The CDR3 contains 19 residues. V was pared by 2 bases and J by 7 bases, with 14 bases of the junction left unmatched. Germline CDR1 SGHTA, CDR2 FQGNSA. The authors ran a second PCR of roughly 6 to 11 cycles using a sample-barcoded 5' primer and a J-beta primer mix. A 12-random-nucleotide template-switch adaptor tagged each cDNA molecule. TCRdb independently ran MiXCR on the 5' RACE reads; one entry per CDR3 protein. The sample consists of over 700,000 distinct CDR3 sequences, 53% of them appearing once. This clonotype originated in a man at least 80 years old in good health. The rearrangement uses TRBV7-2 and TRBJ2-1; 13 bases map to TRBD2. The sequencing input was blood. This chain's CDR3 is CASSLKWGTSGRASNEQFF. The CDR3 DNA reads as TGTGCCAGCAGCTTAAAGTGGGGTACTAGCGGGAGGGCCAGTAATGAGCAGTTCTTC.